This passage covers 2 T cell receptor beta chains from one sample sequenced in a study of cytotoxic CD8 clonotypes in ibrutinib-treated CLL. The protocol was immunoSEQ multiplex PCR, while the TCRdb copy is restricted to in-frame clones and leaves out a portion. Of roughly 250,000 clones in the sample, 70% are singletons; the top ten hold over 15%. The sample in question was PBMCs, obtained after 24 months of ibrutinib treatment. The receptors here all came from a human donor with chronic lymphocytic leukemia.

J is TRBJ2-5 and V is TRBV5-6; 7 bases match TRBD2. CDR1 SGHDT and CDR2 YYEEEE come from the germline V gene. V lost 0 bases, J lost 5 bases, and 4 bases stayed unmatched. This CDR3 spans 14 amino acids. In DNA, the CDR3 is TGTGCCAGCAGCTTGGGTGCGGGAGTGGAGACCCAGTACTTC. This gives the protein CASSLGAGVETQYF.

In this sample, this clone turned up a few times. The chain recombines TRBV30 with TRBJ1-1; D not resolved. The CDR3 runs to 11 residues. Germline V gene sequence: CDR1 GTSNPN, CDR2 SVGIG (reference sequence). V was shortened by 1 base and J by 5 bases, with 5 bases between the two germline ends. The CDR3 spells CAWSESTEAFF. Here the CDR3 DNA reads TGTGCCTGGAGTGAATCTACTGAAGCTTTCTTT.